The T cell receptor (beta chain) described here comes from a study of beta chain features in type 1 diabetes. In the study overall: Taken together, all samples contributed approximately 110,000,000 examined sorted cells.

Since all of the isolated RNA was reverse transcribed, expressed TCRB transcripts were what got sequenced. Generated by immunoSEQ multiplex PCR, the TCRdb table keeps only in-frame clones and is missing some. Among hundreds of thousands of clones, about 10% were seen once, and the ten largest hold 0.046%. Trimming removed 3 bases at V and 8 bases at J, with 13 bases between. The CDR3 consists of 14 residues. The germline CDR1 and CDR2 sequences are MDHEN and SYDVKM. Input material: naive CD4+ T cells from blood. This receptor was identified in a woman aged 18-35 years in good health. The gene calls are TRBV28 and TRBJ1-4; no definite D call. CDR3 residues: CASSLRYTREKLFF. The DNA for the CDR3 is TGTGCCAGCAGTTTGCGATACACCAGGGAAAAACTGTTTTTT.